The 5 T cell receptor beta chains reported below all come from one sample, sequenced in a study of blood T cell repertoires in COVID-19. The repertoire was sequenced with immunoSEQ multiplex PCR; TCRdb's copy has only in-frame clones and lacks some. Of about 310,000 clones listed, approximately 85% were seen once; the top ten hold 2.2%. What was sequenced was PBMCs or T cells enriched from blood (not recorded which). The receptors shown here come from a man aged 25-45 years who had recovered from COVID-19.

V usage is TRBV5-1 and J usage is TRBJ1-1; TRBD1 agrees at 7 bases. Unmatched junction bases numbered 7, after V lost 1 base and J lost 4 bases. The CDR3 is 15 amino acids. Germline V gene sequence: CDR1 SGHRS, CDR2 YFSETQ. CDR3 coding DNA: TGCGCCAGCAGCTTGATCCCCCAGGGGGGCACTGAAGCTTTCTTT. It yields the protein CASSLIPQGGTEAFF.

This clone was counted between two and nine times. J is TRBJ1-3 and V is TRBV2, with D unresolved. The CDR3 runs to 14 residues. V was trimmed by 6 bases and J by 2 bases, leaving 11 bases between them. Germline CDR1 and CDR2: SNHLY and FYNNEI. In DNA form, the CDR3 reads TGTGCCAGCAGCGAAAATCTTGCTGGAAACACCATATATTTT. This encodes CASSENLAGNTIYF.

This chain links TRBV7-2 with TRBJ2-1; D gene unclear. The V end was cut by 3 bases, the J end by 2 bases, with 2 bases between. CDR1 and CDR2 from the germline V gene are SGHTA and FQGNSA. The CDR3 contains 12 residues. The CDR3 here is CASSFTYNEQFF. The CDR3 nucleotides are TGTGCCAGCAGCTTTACCTACAATGAGCAGTTCTTC.

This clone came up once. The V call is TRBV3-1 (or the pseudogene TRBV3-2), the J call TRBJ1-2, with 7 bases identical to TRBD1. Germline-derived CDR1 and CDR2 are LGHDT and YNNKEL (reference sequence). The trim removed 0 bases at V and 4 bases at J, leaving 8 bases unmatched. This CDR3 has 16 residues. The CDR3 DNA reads TGTGCCAGCAGCCAAGAAGCGACAGGGAGTATCTATGGCTACACCTTC. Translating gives CASSQEATGSIYGYTF.

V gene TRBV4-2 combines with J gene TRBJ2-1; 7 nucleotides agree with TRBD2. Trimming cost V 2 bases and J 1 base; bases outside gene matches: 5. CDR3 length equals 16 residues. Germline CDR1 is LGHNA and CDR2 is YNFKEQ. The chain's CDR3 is CASSQLPGLSYNEQFF. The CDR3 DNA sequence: TGTGCCAGCAGCCAACTACCGGGACTATCCTACAATGAGCAGTTCTTC.